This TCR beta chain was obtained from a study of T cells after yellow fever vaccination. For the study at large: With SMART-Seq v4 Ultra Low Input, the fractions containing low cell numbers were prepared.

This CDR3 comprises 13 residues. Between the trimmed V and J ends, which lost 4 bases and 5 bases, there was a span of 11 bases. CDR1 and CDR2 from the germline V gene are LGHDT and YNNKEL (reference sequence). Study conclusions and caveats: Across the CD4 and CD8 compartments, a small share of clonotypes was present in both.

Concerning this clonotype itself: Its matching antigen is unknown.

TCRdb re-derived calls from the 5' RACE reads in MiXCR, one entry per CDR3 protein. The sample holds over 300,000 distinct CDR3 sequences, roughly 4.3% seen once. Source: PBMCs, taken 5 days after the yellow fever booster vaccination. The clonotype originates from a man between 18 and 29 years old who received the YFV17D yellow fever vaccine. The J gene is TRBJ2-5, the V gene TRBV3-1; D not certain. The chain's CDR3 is CASSRRLSETQYF. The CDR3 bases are TGTGCCAGCAGCCGCCGACTTTCGGAGACCCAGTACTTC.